The T cell receptor (beta chain) under discussion was sequenced for a study of T cell responses to AZD1222 COVID-19 vaccine. Notes on the study in general: The study found Spike-specific TCR breadth and depth rose after two AZD1222 doses.

Doses given second, at about 4 or about 12 weeks, were pooled. Here immunoSEQ multiplex PCR was the method, and the copy in TCRdb shows in-frame clones only, minus some. The sample yields some 170,000 clones, roughly 94% seen once. Comment on this clone: Its specificity is unknown.

Trimming left V 8 bases short and J 5 bases short, with 21 bases between. The CDR3 is 15 residues long. Germline CDR1 SEHNR, CDR2 FQNEAQ (reference sequence). The V gene is TRBV7-9, the J gene TRBJ1-2; maybe TRBD1 (6 bases). The sequenced sample was peripheral blood, obtained 28 days after the second AZD1222 dose. This sequence originates from an adult who received the AZD1222 COVID-19 vaccine. For the CDR3, the DNA is TGTGCCAGCGTCTCCCGGGACATCAAAGGGTATGGCTACACCTTC. It yields the protein CASVSRDIKGYGYTF.